This T cell receptor beta chain was retrieved from a study of shared clonotypes between healthy human individuals. Findings and caveats of the study: Blood was the sole source, and tissue repertoires probably differ. Memory subsets had estimated richness that was generally smaller than that of naive subsets. With a few donors compared, around 4.7% of naive CD4 clonotypes were shared.

Assay: immunoSEQ multiplex PCR; the TCRdb copy retains only in-frame clones and omits some. The sample consists of hundreds of thousands of clones, about 95% of them appearing once. Of note for this clone: The target antigen is unknown.

The CDR3 contains 16 residues. Germline assignment: CDR1 MDHEN and CDR2 SYDVKM. After removal of 6 bases from V and 2 bases from J, the junction contained 9 bases not matched to a gene. CD45RO-negative, CCR7-selected cells formed the naive CD8 fraction, which excluded terminally differentiated effector memory CD45RA+ cells. The V and J genes are TRBV28 and TRBJ2-1; 8 bases align to TRBD2. The TCR originated in a woman aged 25 to 39 in good health. Material: naive CD8+ T cells sorted from blood. CDR3 residues: CASSPTSGRTYNEQFF. The CDR3 DNA reads TGTGCCAGCAGCCCCACGAGCGGGAGAACCTACAATGAGCAGTTCTTC.